This T cell receptor (beta chain) was recovered during a study of blood T cell repertoires in COVID-19. Study overall: The samples span acute and convalescent COVID-19 from the United States, Italy and Spain. From T cells, B-cell-depleted T cells, or PBMCs came the material, which was cDNA or gDNA.

Germline CDR1 SGHRS, CDR2 YFSETQ. Germline trimming cut 4 bases from V and 4 bases from J; bases unmatched to any gene: 15. The CDR3 sequence is 17 residues long. Source study methods: Cell counts per sample came from amplifying reference gene primers. Clones were read by immunoSEQ multiplex PCR, and TCRdb kept only the in-frame ones, dropping some. Clonal size and the V and J genes are those of that table, whereas D and trimming came from the DNA. The sample includes almost 90,000 clones, roughly 88% seen only once; the top ten take around 10%. The TCR comes from a man older than 75 with acute or convalescent COVID-19. The sequenced sample was peripheral blood. V and J are TRBV5-1 and TRBJ1-1, with 8 positions matching TRBD1. The CDR3 sequence is CASSRQGLASSGTEAFF. The CDR3 region has the DNA TGCGCCAGCAGCCGACAGGGGTTGGCCTCCTCGGGCACTGAAGCTTTCTTT.